The sequence of this T cell receptor beta chain was determined in a study of blood T cell repertoires in COVID-19. TCRdb's copy holds only in-frame clones and misses some; the assay was immunoSEQ multiplex PCR. Among under 150,000 clones listed, around 83% were seen once. CDR1 and CDR2 from the germline V gene are ENHRY and SYGVKD. Trimming removed 7 bases from V and 5 bases from J; junction bases left unmatched: 7. CDR3 length equals 13 residues. The sequencing input was peripheral blood. The sequence was obtained from a man aged 35-49 years with active or convalescent COVID-19. The rearrangement links TRBV10-3 to TRBJ2-5; 7 positions match TRBD1. As DNA, the CDR3 is TGTGCCATCAATCGACAGGGTGTGGAGACCCAGTACTTC. Its translation is CAINRQGVETQYF.